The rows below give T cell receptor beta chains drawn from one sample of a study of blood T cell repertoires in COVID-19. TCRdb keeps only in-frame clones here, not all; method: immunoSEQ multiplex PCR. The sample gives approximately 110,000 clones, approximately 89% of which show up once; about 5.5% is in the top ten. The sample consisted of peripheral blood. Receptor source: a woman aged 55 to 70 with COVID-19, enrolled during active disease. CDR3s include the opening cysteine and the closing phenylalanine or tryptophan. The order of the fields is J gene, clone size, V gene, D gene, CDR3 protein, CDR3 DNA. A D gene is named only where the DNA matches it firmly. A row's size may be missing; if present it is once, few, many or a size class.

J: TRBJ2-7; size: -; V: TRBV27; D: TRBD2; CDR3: CASRVSGGYEQYF; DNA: TGTGCCAGCCGGGTAAGCGGGGGGTACGAGCAGTACTTC
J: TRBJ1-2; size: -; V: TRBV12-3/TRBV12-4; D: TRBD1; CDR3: CASSLADRVGYTF; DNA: TGTGCCAGCAGTTTAGCGGACAGGGTCGGCTACACCTTC
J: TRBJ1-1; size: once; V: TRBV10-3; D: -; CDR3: CATLREGRNTEAFF; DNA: TGTGCCACCCTGCGGGAGGGGCGGAACACTGAAGCTTTCTTT
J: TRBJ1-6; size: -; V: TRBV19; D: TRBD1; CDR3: CASSLNGQENNSPLHF; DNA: TGTGCCAGTAGTTTAAACGGACAGGAAAATAATTCACCCCTCCACTTT
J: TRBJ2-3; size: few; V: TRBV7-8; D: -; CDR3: CASSSTPVADTQYF; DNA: TGTGCCAGCAGCTCTACGCCGGTAGCGGATACGCAGTATTTT
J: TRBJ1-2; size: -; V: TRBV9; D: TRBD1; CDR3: CASTADRGSNGYTF; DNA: TGTGCCAGCACCGCTGACAGGGGCAGTAATGGCTACACCTTC
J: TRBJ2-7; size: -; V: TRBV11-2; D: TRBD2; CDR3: CASSRQLNSGGLDSYEQYF; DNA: TGTGCCAGCAGCCGGCAACTCAATAGCGGGGGCCTAGACTCCTACGAGCAGTACTTC
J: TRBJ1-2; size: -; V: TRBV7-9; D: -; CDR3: CASSTHREANYGYTF; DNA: TGTGCCAGCAGCACGCACAGGGAAGCTAACTATGGCTACACCTTC
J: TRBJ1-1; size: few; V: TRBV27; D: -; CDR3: CASSLSPGVGTEAFF; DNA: TGTGCCAGCAGTTTATCCCCAGGGGTGGGCACTGAAGCTTTCTTT
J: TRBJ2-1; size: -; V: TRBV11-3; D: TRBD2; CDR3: CASSSGTSPSDEQFF; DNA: TGTGCCAGCAGCTCCGGGACTAGTCCCTCTGATGAGCAGTTCTTC
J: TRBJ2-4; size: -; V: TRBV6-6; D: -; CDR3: CASTGTVAKNIQYF; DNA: TGTGCCTCAACAGGGACCGTAGCCAAAAACATTCAGTACTTC
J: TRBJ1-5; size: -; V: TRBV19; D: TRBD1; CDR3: CASSIGPGTGGGNQPQHF; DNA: TGTGCCAGTAGTATCGGCCCCGGGACAGGGGGAGGCAATCAGCCCCAGCATTTT
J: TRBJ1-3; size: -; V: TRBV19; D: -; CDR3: CASAGQSGTIYF; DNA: TGTGCCAGCGCCGGACAAAGTGGCACCATATATTTT
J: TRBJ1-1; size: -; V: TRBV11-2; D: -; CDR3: CASSLETVNTEAFF; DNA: TGTGCCAGCAGCTTAGAGACAGTGAACACTGAAGCTTTCTTT
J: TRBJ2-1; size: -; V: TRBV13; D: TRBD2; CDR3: CASSPAGQRLAGQFF; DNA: TGTGCCAGCAGCCCGGCGGGGCAGAGACTAGCGGGGCAGTTCTTC
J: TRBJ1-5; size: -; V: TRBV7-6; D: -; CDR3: CASSLGGGSRQPQHF; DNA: TGTGCCAGCAGCTTAGGGGGGGGATCAAGGCAGCCCCAGCATTTT
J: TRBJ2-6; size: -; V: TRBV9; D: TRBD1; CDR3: CASSRLGQGLPGANVLTF; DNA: TGTGCCAGCAGCCGCCTGGGACAGGGGCTCCCTGGGGCCAACGTCCTGACTTTC
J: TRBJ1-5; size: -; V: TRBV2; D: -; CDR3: CASSEVHFNQPQHF; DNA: TGTGCCAGCAGTGAGGTTCACTTTAATCAGCCCCAGCATTTT
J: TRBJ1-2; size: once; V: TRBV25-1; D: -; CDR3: CASSVQGALSGYTF; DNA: TGTGCCAGCAGTGTTCAAGGGGCTTTAAGTGGCTACACCTTC
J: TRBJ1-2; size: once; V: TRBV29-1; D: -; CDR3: CSVEGLGQLYGYTF; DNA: TGCAGCGTTGAGGGTCTAGGACAGCTCTATGGCTACACCTTC
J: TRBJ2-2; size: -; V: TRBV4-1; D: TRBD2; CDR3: CASSQEASGGATGELFF; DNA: TGCGCCAGCAGCCAAGAGGCAAGCGGGGGGGCCACCGGGGAGCTGTTTTTT
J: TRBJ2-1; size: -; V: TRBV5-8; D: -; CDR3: CASSFQFYGGYNEQFF; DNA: TGTGCCAGCAGCTTCCAATTCTACGGGGGATACAATGAGCAGTTCTTC
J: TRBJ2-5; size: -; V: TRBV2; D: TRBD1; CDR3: CASSVTGGYQETQYF; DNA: TGTGCCAGCAGTGTCACAGGGGGCTACCAAGAGACCCAGTACTTC
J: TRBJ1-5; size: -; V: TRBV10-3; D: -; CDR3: CAIKEAGGNQPQHF; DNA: TGTGCCATCAAGGAGGCAGGGGGCAATCAGCCCCAGCATTTT
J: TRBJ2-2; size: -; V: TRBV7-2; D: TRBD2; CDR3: CASSSVGGGNTGELFF; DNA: TGTGCCAGCAGCTCAGTGGGCGGGGGGAACACCGGGGAGCTGTTTTTT
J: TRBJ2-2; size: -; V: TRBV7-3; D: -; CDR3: CASSSTPSGTGELFF; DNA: TGTGCCAGCAGCTCGACACCCTCCGGCACCGGGGAGCTGTTTTTT
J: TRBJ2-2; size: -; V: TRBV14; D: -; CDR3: CASSQASLFGELFF; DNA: TGTGCCAGCAGCCAAGCGTCTCTTTTCGGGGAGCTGTTTTTT
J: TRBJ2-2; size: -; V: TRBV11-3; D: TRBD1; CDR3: CASSLAGQGGTGELFF; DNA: TGTGCCAGCAGCTTAGCCGGACAGGGGGGCACCGGGGAGCTGTTTTTT
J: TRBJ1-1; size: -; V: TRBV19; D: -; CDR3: CASSIGRGLDTEAFF; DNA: TGTGCCAGTAGTATAGGAAGGGGCCTCGACACTGAAGCTTTCTTT
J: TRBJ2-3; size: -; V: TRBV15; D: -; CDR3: CATSREFQGLSTDTQYF; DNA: TGTGCCACCAGCAGAGAATTCCAGGGGCTTAGCACAGATACGCAGTATTTT
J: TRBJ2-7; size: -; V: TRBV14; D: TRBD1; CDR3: CASSQQGTGNTYEQYF; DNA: TGTGCCAGCAGCCAACAGGGGACAGGGAATACCTACGAGCAGTACTTC
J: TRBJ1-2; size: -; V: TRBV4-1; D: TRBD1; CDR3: CASSRNGQGGYGYTF; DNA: TGCGCCAGCAGCCGTAATGGACAGGGAGGCTATGGCTACACCTTC
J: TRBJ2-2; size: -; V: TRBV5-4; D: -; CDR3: CASSPRSLNTGELFF; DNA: TGTGCCAGCAGCCCTAGGTCACTAAACACCGGGGAGCTGTTTTTT
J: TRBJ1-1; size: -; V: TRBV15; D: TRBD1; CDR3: CATSRRDREGTEAFF; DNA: TGTGCCACCAGCAGACGGGACAGGGAAGGGACTGAAGCTTTCTTT
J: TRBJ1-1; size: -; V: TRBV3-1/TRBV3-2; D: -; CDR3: CASSPFFRGNTEAFF; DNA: TGTGCCAGCAGCCCGTTCTTCAGGGGAAACACTGAAGCTTTCTTT
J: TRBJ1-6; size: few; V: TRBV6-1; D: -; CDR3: CASSEAPGGRNSPLHF; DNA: TGTGCCAGCAGTGAAGCTCCCGGGGGGCGGAATTCACCCCTCCACTTT
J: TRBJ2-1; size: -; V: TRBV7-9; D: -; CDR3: CASSLDPGYNEQFF; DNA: TGTGCCAGCAGCTTAGACCCGGGATACAATGAGCAGTTCTTC
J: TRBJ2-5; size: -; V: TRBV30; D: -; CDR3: CAVNQLRVETQYF; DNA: TGTGCCGTAAACCAACTGAGAGTAGAGACCCAGTACTTC
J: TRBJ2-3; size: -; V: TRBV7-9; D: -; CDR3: CASREPGDTYITDTQYF; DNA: TGTGCCAGCCGAGAACCCGGGGACACTTACATCACAGATACGCAGTATTTT
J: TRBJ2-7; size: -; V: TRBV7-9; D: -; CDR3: CASSYMTGTLDEQYF; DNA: TGTGCCAGCAGCTACATGACAGGGACTTTGGACGAGCAGTACTTC
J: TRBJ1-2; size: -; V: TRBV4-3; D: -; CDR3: CASSQAQGSLYGYTF; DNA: TGCGCCAGCAGCCAAGCGCAGGGTTCCCTCTATGGCTACACCTTC
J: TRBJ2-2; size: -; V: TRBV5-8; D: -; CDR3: CASSFRAGGVGELFF; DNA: TGTGCCAGCAGCTTCAGGGCCGGGGGAGTCGGGGAGCTGTTTTTT
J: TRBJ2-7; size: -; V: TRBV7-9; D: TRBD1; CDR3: CASSLGLGQGGYEQYF; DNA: TGTGCCAGCAGCTTAGGTCTTGGACAGGGTGGGTACGAGCAGTACTTC
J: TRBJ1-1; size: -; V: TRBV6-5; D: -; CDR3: CASSRRGGQITEAFF; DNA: TGTGCCAGCAGCCGTCGTGGCGGGCAGATCACTGAAGCTTTCTTT
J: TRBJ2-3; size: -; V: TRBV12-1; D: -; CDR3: CASSSPGLAGTTDTQYF; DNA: TGTGCCAGCAGCTCGCCGGGACTAGCGGGGACCACAGATACGCAGTATTTT
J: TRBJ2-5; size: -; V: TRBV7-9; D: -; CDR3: CASSFSGQETQYF; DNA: TGTGCCAGCAGCTTTTCGGGACAAGAGACCCAGTACTTC